This passage covers 19 T cell receptor beta chains from one sample sequenced in a study of cytomegalovirus exposure and HLA in healthy donors. Primers: 60 Vbeta forward and 13 Jbeta reverse. Measured with immunoSEQ multiplex PCR; TCRdb has only the in-frame clones, and not every one. The repertoire holds about 190,000 clones, with around 83% as singletons. The sample consisted of PBMCs. These receptor sequences come from a woman under 30 in good health and CMV-seronegative.

The chain carries TRBV7-9 and TRBJ2-5; 7 nucleotides align to TRBD2. The CDR3 length is 15 residues. Germline V gene lookup returns CDR1 SEHNR and CDR2 FQNEAQ (reference sequence). The junction had 12 bases not matched to a gene; V was cut back by 5 bases and J by 6 bases. CDR3 DNA sequence: TGTGCCAGCAGCCCTACGGGGGAGGGGAGGCAGACCCAGTACTTC. This translates into CASSPTGEGRQTQYF.

The rearrangement joins TRBV6-5 to TRBJ1-1, with a weak D call TRBD1 (5 bases). CDR1 is MNHEY, CDR2 SVGAGI, per germline. The CDR3 runs 14 residues. V was pared by 0 bases and J by 11 bases, with 16 bases between. CDR3 loop: CASSYSSQGSGAFF. The CDR3 DNA follows: TGTGCCAGCAGTTACTCGAGTCAGGGAAGTGGGGCTTTCTTT.

The V call is TRBV5-8, the J call TRBJ1-4, with 7 bases identical to TRBD1. There are 16 residues in the CDR3. The V gene end was trimmed by 0 bases and the J gene end by 4 bases; junction bases not matched to a gene: 6. Germline V gene sequence: CDR1 SGHTS, CDR2 YDEGEE. The DNA for the CDR3 is TGTGCCAGCAGCTTGGCCCTGGGACAGAGTAATGAAAAACTGTTTTTT. Protein sequence: CASSLALGQSNEKLFF.

V and J are TRBV7-9 and TRBJ2-7, with 8 bases identical to TRBD1. Germline V CDR1 and CDR2: SEHNR, FQNEAQ (reference sequence). Losses at the gene ends were 4 bases for V and 0 bases for J; bases not matched to a gene: 5. CDR3 length: 15 amino acids. The CDR3 is CASSSGQAYSYEQYV. The CDR3 nucleotides read TGTGCCAGCAGCTCGGGACAGGCCTACTCCTACGAGCAGTACGTC.

This sequence joins TRBV5-6 and TRBJ2-5; 9 bases align to TRBD1. CDR3 length: 14 amino acids. Trimming removed 4 bases from V and 4 bases from J; junction bases left unmatched: 5. The germline CDR1 and CDR2 sequences are SGHDT and YYEEEE. CDR3 sequence (DNA): TGTGCCAGCAGCCGACAGGGGGAGGTAGAGACCCAGTACTTC. It encodes CASSRQGEVETQYF.

V gene TRBV6-5 combines with J gene TRBJ1-4, with 9 bases fitting TRBD1. This CDR3 has 14 amino acids. Germline assignment: CDR1 MNHEY and CDR2 SVGAGI. V lost 6 bases and J lost 7; bases outside the gene matches: 6. CDR3: CASSMTGGGEKLFF. Written as DNA, the CDR3 is TGTGCCAGCAGCATGACAGGGGGAGGTGAAAAACTGTTTTTT.

Notes on this clone: One junction end disagrees with the germline gene, perhaps due to a read error. This chain connects TRBV5-1 to TRBJ2-5, with TRBD2 matching 12 bases. CDR3 length equals 14 residues. CDR1 SGHRS and CDR2 YFSETQ come from the germline V gene. In DNA form, the CDR3 reads TGCGCCAGCAGCTGGACTAGCGGGATAGAGGCCCAGTACTTC. Translating it yields CASSWTSGIEAQYF.

The V call is TRBV11-2, the J call TRBJ1-2; 7 bases are shared with TRBD1. The CDR3 spans 13 residues. Germline V gene lookup returns CDR1 SGHAT and CDR2 FQNNGV. Trimming took 5 bases from V and 5 from J; bases not matched to a gene: 5. This CDR3 reads CASSLRTGYGYTF. CDR3 DNA: TGTGCCAGCAGCCTGAGGACAGGATATGGCTACACCTTC.

This chain connects TRBV7-2 to TRBJ1-5; D is uncertain. The CDR3 has 15 residues. V lost 5 bases and J lost 2, with 13 bases in between. CDR1 is SGHTA, CDR2 FQGNSA, per germline. The CDR3 here is CASSLSGNGNQPQHF. DNA of the CDR3: TGTGCCAGCAGCCTCTCGGGGAACGGCAATCAGCCCCAGCATTTT.

This clone was counted a single time. This chain joins TRBV9 and TRBJ1-1; D is unresolved. CDR1 and CDR2 (germline): SGDLS, YYNGEE. V lost 0 bases to trimming and J lost 2 bases, with 11 bases between them. The CDR3 has 15 residues. As DNA, the CDR3 is TGTGCCAGCAGCGTAGAAGCGGCCCTTAACACTGAAGCTTTCTTT. Translated, it gives CASSVEAALNTEAFF.

V gene TRBV7-8 combines with J gene TRBJ1-1; D might be TRBD1 (6 bases). The V and J ends lost 5 bases and 4 bases respectively, with 17 bases between them. CDR1 is SGHVS, CDR2 FQNEAQ, per germline. The length of the CDR3 is 15 residues. CDR3 residues: CASSPIQGLPTEAFF. The CDR3 nucleotides read TGTGCCAGCAGCCCCATACAGGGCCTCCCCACTGAAGCTTTCTTT.

This clone was seen once. The genes are TRBV9 and TRBJ1-5; no definite D call. Trimming removed 0 bases from V and 2 bases from J, with 15 bases in between. CDR1 is SGDLS and CDR2 is YYNGEE in the germline V gene. The CDR3 runs to 17 residues. Written as DNA, the CDR3 is TGTGCCAGCAGCGTAGATAAGACTACCTTGGGCAATCAGCCCCAGCATTTT. Its translation: CASSVDKTTLGNQPQHF.

This clone was seen just once. The V gene is TRBV19, the J gene TRBJ2-4; D not resolved. The V gene lost 5 bases and the J gene lost 3 bases, with 17 bases spanning the gap. Germline assignment: CDR1 LNHDA and CDR2 SQIVND (reference sequence). This CDR3 contains 16 residues. The CDR3 coding sequence is TGTGCCAGTAGTCTTGACCCAGAGGTTAGCAAAAACATTCAGTACTTC. Translating gives CASSLDPEVSKNIQYF. Looking up the rest from reference TRBV19 and TRBJ2-4 gives the full variable domain: DGGITQSPKYLFRKEGQNVTLSCEQNLNHDAMYWYRQDPGQGLRLIYYSQIVNDFQKGDIAEGYSVSREKKESFPLTVTSAQKNPTAFYLCASSLDPEVSKNIQYFGAGTRLSVL.

V and J are TRBV21-1 and TRBJ1-4. TRBV21-1 constitutes a pseudogene. This CDR3 is built from 13 residues. CDR3 sequence reads: CASGRQPNEKLFF. The CDR3 bases are TGTGCCAGCGGGAGGCAGCCTAATGAAAAACTGTTTTTT.

The sample holds a few counts of this clone. The DNA for the CDR3 is TGTGCCAGCAGTGAAGCCGGGACAGGGGGTTACGAGCAGTACTTC. Translating gives CASSEAGTGGYEQYF. The chain is built from TRBV6-1 and TRBJ2-7, with TRBD1 matching 11 bases. The CDR3 consists of 15 residues. Trimming at V came to 0 bases and at J to 4 bases, leaving 2 bases not matched to a gene. The germline gives CDR1 MNHNS, CDR2 SASEGT.

With regard to this clone: At one end the junction does not follow the germline gene, possibly because of a read error. The J gene is TRBJ2-7, the V gene TRBV4-3, with D possibly being TRBD2 (6 bases). This CDR3 spans 16 amino acids. Germline CDR1 and CDR2: LGHNA and YSLEER. In nucleotides, the CDR3 is TGCGCCAGCAGCCAAGATCATCCTAGCGCCTCCTCCGAGCAGTACTTC. Its translation is CASSQDHPSASSEQYF.

The CDR3 sequence: CASSFEQGAHTIYF. The CDR3 nucleotides read TGTGCCAGCAGCTTTGAACAGGGGGCACACACCATATATTTT. J is TRBJ1-3 and V is TRBV7-9; TRBD1 matches 9 bases. The germline CDR1 and CDR2 sequences are SEHNR and FQNEAQ (reference sequence). This CDR3 has 14 amino acids. Losses at the gene ends were 3 bases for V and 8 bases for J; bases not matched to a gene: 5. The full variable domain, with the rest looked up from reference TRBV7-9 and TRBJ1-3, is DTGVSQNPRHKITKRGQNVTFRCDPISEHNRLYWYRQTLGQGPEFLTYFQNEAQLEKSRLLSDRFSAERPKGSFSTLEIQRTEQGDSAMYLCASSFEQGAHTIYFGEGSWLTVV.

This clone appeared a few times. The V and J genes are TRBV7-6 and TRBJ2-3; D ambiguous. Germline V gives CDR1 SGHVS, CDR2 FNYEAQ. CDR3 length: 15 residues. Between the trimmed V and J ends, which lost 3 bases and 0 bases, there was a span of 10 bases. The CDR3 loop reads CASSFYGYSTDTQYF. The DNA for the CDR3 is TGTGCCAGCAGCTTTTACGGGTACAGCACAGATACGCAGTATTTT.

The CDR3 nucleotides are TGTGCCAGCTCAGCAAAAACAGGGGTGGCAAACACCATATATTTT. This codes for CASSAKTGVANTIYF. V usage is TRBV15 and J usage is TRBJ1-3; 7 nucleotides agree with TRBD1. Germline V gene lookup returns CDR1 LNHNV and CDR2 YYDKDF (reference sequence). V lost 10 bases, J lost 6 bases, and 15 bases stayed unmatched. CDR3 length equals 15 residues.